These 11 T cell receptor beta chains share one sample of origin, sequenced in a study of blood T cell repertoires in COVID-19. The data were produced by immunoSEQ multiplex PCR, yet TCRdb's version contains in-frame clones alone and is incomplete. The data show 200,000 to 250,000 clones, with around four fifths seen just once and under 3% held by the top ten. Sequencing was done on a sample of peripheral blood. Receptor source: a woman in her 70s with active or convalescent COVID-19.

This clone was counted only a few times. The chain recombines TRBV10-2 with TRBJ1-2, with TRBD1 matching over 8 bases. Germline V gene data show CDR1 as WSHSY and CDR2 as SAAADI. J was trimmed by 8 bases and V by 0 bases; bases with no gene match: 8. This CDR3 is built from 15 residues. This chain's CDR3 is CASSESWQGANGYTF. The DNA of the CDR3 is TGCGCCAGCAGTGAGTCATGGCAGGGGGCTAACGGCTACACCTTC.

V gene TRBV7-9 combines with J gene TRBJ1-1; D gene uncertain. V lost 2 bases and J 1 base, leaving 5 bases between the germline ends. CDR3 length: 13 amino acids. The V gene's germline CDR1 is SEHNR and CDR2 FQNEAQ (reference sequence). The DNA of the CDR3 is TGTGCCAGCAGCTTAATATCGAACACTGAAGCTTTCTTT. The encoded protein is CASSLISNTEAFF.

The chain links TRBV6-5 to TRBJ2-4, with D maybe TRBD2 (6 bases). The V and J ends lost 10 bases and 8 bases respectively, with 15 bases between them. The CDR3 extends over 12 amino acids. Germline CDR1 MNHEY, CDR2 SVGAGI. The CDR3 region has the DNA TGTGCCACCCGGGGCAGGGAGGACATTCAGTACTTC. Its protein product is CATRGREDIQYF.

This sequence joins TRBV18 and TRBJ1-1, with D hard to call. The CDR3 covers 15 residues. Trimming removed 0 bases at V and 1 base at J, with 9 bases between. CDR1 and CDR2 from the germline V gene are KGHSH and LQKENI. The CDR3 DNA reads TGTGCCAGCTCACCACCGTCTCAGTCGAACACTGAAGCTTTCTTT. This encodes CASSPPSQSNTEAFF.

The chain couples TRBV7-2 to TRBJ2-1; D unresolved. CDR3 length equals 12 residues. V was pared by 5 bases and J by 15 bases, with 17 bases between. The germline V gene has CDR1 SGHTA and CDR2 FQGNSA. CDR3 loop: CASSRLGTMLFF. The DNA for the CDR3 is TGTGCCAGCAGCCGACTCGGCACAATGTTGTTCTTC.

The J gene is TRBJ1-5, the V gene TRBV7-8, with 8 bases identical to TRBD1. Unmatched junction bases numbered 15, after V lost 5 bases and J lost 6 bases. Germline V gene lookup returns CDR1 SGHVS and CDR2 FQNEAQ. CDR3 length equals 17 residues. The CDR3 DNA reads TGTGCCAGCAGCCGTAATTTAGTCACAGGGGGACCTCAGCCCCAGCATTTT. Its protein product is CASSRNLVTGGPQPQHF. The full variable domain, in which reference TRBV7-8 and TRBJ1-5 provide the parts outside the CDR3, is GAGVSQSPRYKVAKRGQDVALRCDPISGHVSLFWYQQALGQGPEFLTYFQNEAQLDKSGLPSDRFFAERPEGSVSTLKIQRTQQEDSAVYLCASSRNLVTGGPQPQHFGDGTRLSIL.

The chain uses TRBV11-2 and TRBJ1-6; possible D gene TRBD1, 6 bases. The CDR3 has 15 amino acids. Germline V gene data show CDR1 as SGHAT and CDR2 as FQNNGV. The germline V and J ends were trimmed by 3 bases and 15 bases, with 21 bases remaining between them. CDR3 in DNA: TGTGCCAGCAGCTTCACCTCGTCAGGGGAAAGTGGCCTCCACTTT. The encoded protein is CASSFTSSGESGLHF.

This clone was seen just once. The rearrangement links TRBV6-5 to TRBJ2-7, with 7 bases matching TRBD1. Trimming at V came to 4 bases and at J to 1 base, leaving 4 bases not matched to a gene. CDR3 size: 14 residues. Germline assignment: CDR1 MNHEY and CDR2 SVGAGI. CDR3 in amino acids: CASSFTGASYEQYF. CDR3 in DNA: TGTGCCAGCAGTTTTACAGGGGCTTCCTACGAGCAGTACTTC.

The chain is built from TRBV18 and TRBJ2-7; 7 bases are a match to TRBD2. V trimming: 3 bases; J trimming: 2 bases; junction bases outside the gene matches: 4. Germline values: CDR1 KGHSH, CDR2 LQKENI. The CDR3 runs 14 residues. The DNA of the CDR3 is TGTGCCAGCTCACCGGAGCGGGGAACCTACGAGCAGTACTTC. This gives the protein CASSPERGTYEQYF. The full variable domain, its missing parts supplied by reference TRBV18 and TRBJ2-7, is NAGVMQNPRHLVRRRGQEARLRCSPMKGHSHVYWYRQLPEEGLKFMVYLQKENIIDESGMPKERFSAEFPKEGPSILRIQQVVRGDSAAYFCASSPERGTYEQYFGPGTRLTVT.

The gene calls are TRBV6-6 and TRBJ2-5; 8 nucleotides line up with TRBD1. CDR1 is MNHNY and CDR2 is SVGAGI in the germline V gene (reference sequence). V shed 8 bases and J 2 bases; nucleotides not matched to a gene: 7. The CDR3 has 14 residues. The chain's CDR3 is CASRLGTGQETQYF. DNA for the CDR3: TGTGCCAGCCGCCTGGGGACAGGACAAGAGACCCAGTACTTC.

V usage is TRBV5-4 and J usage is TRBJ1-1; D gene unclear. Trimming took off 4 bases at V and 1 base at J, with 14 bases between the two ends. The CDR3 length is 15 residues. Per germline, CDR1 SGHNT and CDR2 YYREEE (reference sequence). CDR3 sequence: CASSPAENGNTEAFF. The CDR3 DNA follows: TGTGCCAGCAGCCCTGCGGAGAATGGGAACACTGAAGCTTTCTTT.